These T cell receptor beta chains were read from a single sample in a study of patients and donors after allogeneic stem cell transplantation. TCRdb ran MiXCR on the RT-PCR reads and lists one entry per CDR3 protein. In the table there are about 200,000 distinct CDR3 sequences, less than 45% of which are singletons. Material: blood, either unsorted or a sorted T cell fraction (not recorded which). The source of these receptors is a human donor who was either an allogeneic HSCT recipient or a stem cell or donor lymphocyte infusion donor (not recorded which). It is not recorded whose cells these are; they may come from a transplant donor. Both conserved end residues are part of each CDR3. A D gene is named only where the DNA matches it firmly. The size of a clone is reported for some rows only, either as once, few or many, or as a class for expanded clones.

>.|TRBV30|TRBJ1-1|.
TGTGCCTGGAGTCAGGGGTGGCCTGAAGCTTTCTTT
CAWSQGWPEAFF
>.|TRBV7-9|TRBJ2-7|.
TGTGCCATATTCTACGAGCAGTACTTC
CAIFYEQYF
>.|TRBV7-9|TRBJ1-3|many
TGTGCCAGCAGCTTTGGCACCGGGACACCCTCTGGAAACACCATATATTTT
CASSFGTGTPSGNTIYF
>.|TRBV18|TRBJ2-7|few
TGTGCCAGCTCACCGCCCGGTACAGGGAACGAGCAGTACTTC
CASSPPGTGNEQYF
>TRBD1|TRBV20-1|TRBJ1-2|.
TGCAGTGCTGGCGACAGGGGTACTACTCTAAGTGGCTACACCTTC
CSAGDRGTTLSGYTF
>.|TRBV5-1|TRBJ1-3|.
TGCGCCAGCAGCTTGGGGGGTCCTACGCCTGGAAACACCATATATTTT
CASSLGGPTPGNTIYF
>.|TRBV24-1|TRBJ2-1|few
TGTGCCACCCAGATGGGGCGGTACAATGAGCAGTTCTTC
CATQMGRYNEQFF
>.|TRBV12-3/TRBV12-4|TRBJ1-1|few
TGTGCCAGCAGTCCCAGGTTGAACACTGAAGCTTTCTTT
CASSPRLNTEAFF
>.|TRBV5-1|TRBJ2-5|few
TGCGCCAGCAGCTTGAACGGAGAGACCCAGTACTTC
CASSLNGETQYF
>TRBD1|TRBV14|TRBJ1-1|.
TGTGCCAGCAGCCAAGACCCCGGGACAGGTGAAGCTTTCTTT
CASSQDPGTGEAFF
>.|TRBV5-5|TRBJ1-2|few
TGTGCCAGCAGCTTGTTTATCGCGAAACGGAACTATGGCTACACCTTC
CASSLFIAKRNYGYTF
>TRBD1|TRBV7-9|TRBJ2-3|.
TGTGCCAGCAGCGTCGACAGGGCGGCAGATACGCAGTATTTT
CASSVDRAADTQYF
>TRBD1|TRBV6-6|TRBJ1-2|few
TGTGCCAGCAGCCTCCAAGGGGGCGCTGGCTATGGCTACACCTTC
CASSLQGGAGYGYTF
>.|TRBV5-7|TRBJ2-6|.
TGTGCCAGCAGCTCAACCGACAGCTCTGGGGCCAACGTCCTGACTTTC
CASSSTDSSGANVLTF
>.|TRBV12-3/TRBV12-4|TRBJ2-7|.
TGTGCCAGCAGTTTCACAACTGGGCCCTATGAGCAGTACTTC
CASSFTTGPYEQYF
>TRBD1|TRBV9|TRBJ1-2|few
TGTGCCAGCAGCGCGGGACAGCCGATTGGGGATGGCTACACCTTC
CASSAGQPIGDGYTF
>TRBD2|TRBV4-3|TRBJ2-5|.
TGCGCCAGCAGCCCTGCTTTTGATAGCGGGCCTACCCAGTACTTC
CASSPAFDSGPTQYF
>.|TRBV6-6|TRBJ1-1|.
TGTGCCAGCAGTTATGACAGAGTCCCTGAAGCTTTCTTT
CASSYDRVPEAFF
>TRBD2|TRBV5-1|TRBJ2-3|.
TGCGCCAGCAGCTTGGCCACCTGGACTAGCGGGAGCGCAGATACGCAGTATTTT
CASSLATWTSGSADTQYF
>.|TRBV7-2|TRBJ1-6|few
TGTGCCAGCAGCTTTGGACGGAATAATTCACCCCTCCACTTT
CASSFGRNNSPLHF
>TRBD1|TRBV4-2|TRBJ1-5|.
TGTGCCAGCAGCCAAGATGACAGGGTTGGGGATCAGCCCCAGCATTTT
CASSQDDRVGDQPQHF
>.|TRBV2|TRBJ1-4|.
TGTGCCAGCAGATTGGACAGCTTTTGGCTGTTTTTT
CASRLDSFWLFF
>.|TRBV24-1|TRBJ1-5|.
TGTGCCACCAGTGCAGGGGATCGGCAGCCCCAGCATTTT
CATSAGDRQPQHF
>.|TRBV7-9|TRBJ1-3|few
TGTGCCAGCAGCTTAAATTCGGGGGTTCACTTTCGTGGAAACACCATATATTTT
CASSLNSGVHFRGNTIYF
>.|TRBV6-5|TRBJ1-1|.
TGTGCCAGCAGTTACTCTTGGCAGATAAGCACTGAAGCTTTCTTT
CASSYSWQISTEAFF
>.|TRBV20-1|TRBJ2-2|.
TGCAGTGCTTCGGACAGATCCACCGGGGAGCTGTTTTTT
CSASDRSTGELFF